Presented here are 31 T cell receptor beta chains from one specimen sequenced in a study of response to subunit inactivated influenza vaccine. TCRdb reprocessed the RT-PCR reads via MiXCR and lists one record per CDR3 protein. The sample has 450,000 to 500,000 distinct CDR3 sequences; 10% to 11% are singletons. The material was PBMCs from blood, obtained 45 days after vaccination. The receptors shown here come from a man aged 50-59 years who received an inactivated influenza vaccine.

The rearrangement uses TRBV12-3 or TRBV12-4 and TRBJ2-2, with TRBD1 matching 8 bases. CDR3 length equals 14 residues. Unmatched junction bases numbered 3, after V lost 3 bases and J lost 6 bases. In DNA, the CDR3 is TGTGCCAGCAGTTTGGACAGGGTTTCCGGGGAGCTGTTTTTT. The encoded protein is CASSLDRVSGELFF.

This clonotype was counted only a few times. Since a much larger clone is just one base distant, this may be a read error. The J gene is TRBJ2-7, the V gene TRBV12-3 or TRBV12-4; D call uncertain. The CDR3 length is 12 residues. V dropped 2 bases and J dropped 3 bases, with 5 bases sitting between them. CDR3: CASSLLLYEQYF. The DNA for the CDR3 is TGTGCCAGCAGTTTACTCCTCTACGAGCAGTACTTC.

This clonotype has more than one count but fewer than ten. The rearrangement joins TRBV28 to TRBJ2-2; the D is unclear. Germline assignment: CDR1 MDHEN and CDR2 SYDVKM. Deletions cut 3 bases from V and 7 bases from J, with 15 bases between. The length of the CDR3 is 15 residues. The CDR3 protein is CASSLTRAMVGELFF. CDR3 nucleotides: TGTGCCAGCAGTTTGACAAGGGCCATGGTCGGGGAGCTGTTTTTT.

This chain uses TRBV6-2 or TRBV6-3 with TRBJ1-5; tentatively, D is TRBD1 (6 bases). This CDR3 has 14 amino acids. In germline, CDR1 is MNHEY, CDR2 SVGEGT. Trimming took off 4 bases at V and 2 bases at J, with 9 bases between the two ends. This CDR3 reads CASSWTVGNQPQHF. The CDR3 DNA is TGTGCCAGCAGTTGGACAGTTGGCAATCAGCCCCAGCATTTT.

This clonotype was observed many times. The chain links TRBV20-1 to TRBJ2-7, with a possible D match to TRBD1 (6 bases). The CDR3 sequence is 13 residues long. CDR1 DFQATT and CDR2 SNEGSKA come from the germline V gene (reference sequence). CDR3 nucleotides: TGCAGCACTACCGATGGACAGTCCTACGAGCAGTACTTC. It yields the protein CSTTDGQSYEQYF.

This chain links TRBV5-6 with TRBJ2-1, with TRBD2 identical over 7 bases. The CDR3 extends over 15 amino acids. CDR1 and CDR2 (germline): SGHDT, YYEEEE. V lost 4 bases and J lost 7; bases outside the gene matches: 11. The CDR3 DNA follows: TGTGCCAGCAGCCCTCTTTCGGGGGGTGGGAATGAGCAGTTCTTC. Encoded protein: CASSPLSGGGNEQFF.

This clonotype was counted ten times or more. The CDR3 sequence: CASSEAYGTSIYEQYF. The DNA for the CDR3 is TGCGCCAGCAGTGAGGCCTACGGGACTAGCATCTACGAGCAGTACTTC. The chain recombines TRBV10-1 with TRBJ2-7; 9 bases align to TRBD2. Germline V gives CDR1 WNHNN, CDR2 SYGVQD (reference sequence). This CDR3 has 16 amino acids. V lost 2 bases, J lost 3 bases, and 8 bases stayed unmatched.

A few counts support this clonotype. The chain recombines TRBV20-1 with TRBJ2-2; unclear D gene. V lost 4 bases, J lost 2 bases, and 8 bases lay in between. The CDR3 is made up of 13 amino acids. Germline V lookup: CDR1 DFQATT, CDR2 SNEGSKA (reference sequence). The CDR3 spells CSATQDNTGELFF. The CDR3 region has the DNA TGCAGTGCTACTCAGGATAACACCGGGGAGCTGTTTTTT.

There are a few counts of this clonotype. V usage is TRBV20-1 and J usage is TRBJ1-4; D may be TRBD1 (5 bases). Germline CDR1 DFQATT, CDR2 SNEGSKA (reference sequence). This CDR3 contains 12 residues. V was clipped by 5 bases and J by 10 bases, with 14 bases between them. The CDR3 reads CSAPDDSSKLFF. The CDR3 DNA sequence: TGCAGTGCTCCCGACGACAGTTCAAAACTGTTTTTT.

This clonotype was found a few times. CDR3 DNA: TGTGCCAGCAGGACCGACAGGGGCACCTCCAACCCCGAGACCCAGTACTTC. It yields the protein CASRTDRGTSNPETQYF. The J gene is TRBJ2-5, the V gene TRBV6-1, with TRBD1 matching over 8 bases. The CDR3 is 17 residues long. The germline V gene has CDR1 MNHNS and CDR2 SASEGT. Trimming cost V 6 bases and J 5 bases; bases outside gene matches: 17.

The chain recombines TRBV5-1 with TRBJ2-5; either TRBD1 or TRBD2 may supply D (5 bases each). Germline CDR1 and CDR2: SGHRS and YFSETQ. The CDR3 contains 14 residues. V dropped 4 bases and J dropped 5 bases, with 15 bases sitting between them. The CDR3 region is CASSAGRVEETQYF. Written as DNA, the CDR3 is TGCGCCAGCAGCGCGGGCAGGGTGGAGGAGACCCAGTACTTC.

This clonotype was observed a handful of times. This rearrangement joins TRBV20-1 to TRBJ2-1; 7 nucleotides align to TRBD2. Germline V gene sequence: CDR1 DFQATT, CDR2 SNEGSKA (reference sequence). The CDR3 is 12 residues long. V lost 5 bases to trimming and J lost 6 bases; unmatched junction nucleotides: 4. The DNA for the CDR3 is TGCAGTGCTTGGTCGGGGGGCAATGAGCAGTTCTTC. It specifies CSAWSGGNEQFF.

In this sample, this clonotype turned up many times. This chain uses TRBV6-5 with TRBJ2-5, with D perhaps TRBD2 (5 bases). Germline CDR1 MNHEY, CDR2 SVGAGI. The ends were cut back, 4 bases at V and 1 base at J, with 13 bases in the middle. This CDR3 region has 15 residues. The CDR3 sequence is CASSFFGGVQETQYF. The CDR3 coding sequence is TGTGCCAGCAGTTTTTTTGGAGGTGTCCAAGAGACCCAGTACTTC.

The chain combines TRBV20-1 with TRBJ2-3, with 9 nucleotides matching TRBD2. The CDR3 runs 16 residues. The junction had 6 bases not matched to a gene; V was cut back by 0 bases and J by 2 bases. In germline, CDR1 is DFQATT, CDR2 SNEGSKA (reference sequence). This CDR3 reads CSARDLAGGPTDTQYF. In DNA, the CDR3 is TGCAGTGCTAGAGATCTTGCGGGGGGGCCCACAGATACGCAGTATTTT.

CDR3 protein: CASSTGTSGDNEQFF. Written as DNA, the CDR3 is TGTGCCAGCAGCACAGGGACTAGCGGGGACAATGAGCAGTTCTTC. V is TRBV9 and J is TRBJ2-1; 13 bases line up with TRBD2. Per germline, CDR1 SGDLS and CDR2 YYNGEE. CDR3 length: 15 amino acids. Trimming at V came to 4 bases and at J to 5 bases, leaving 3 bases not matched to a gene.

This chain links TRBV27 with TRBJ2-5; D remains ambiguous. The germline V gene encodes CDR1 MNHEY and CDR2 SMNVEV (reference sequence). V was clipped by 3 bases and J by 4 bases, with 9 bases between them. This CDR3 is 13 amino acids long. CDR3 nucleotides: TGTGCCAGCAGTTTTTCGATATCAGAGACCCAGTACTTC. This gives the protein CASSFSISETQYF.

This sequence joins TRBV5-6 and TRBJ2-7; D ambiguous. Germline V gene lookup returns CDR1 SGHDT and CDR2 YYEEEE. V lost 4 bases and J 6 bases, leaving 17 bases between the germline ends. The CDR3 runs to 14 residues. CDR3 region: CASSLGGTYGEQYF. The CDR3 DNA follows: TGTGCCAGCAGCCTCGGTGGCACTTACGGCGAGCAGTACTTC.

This clonotype occurred a few times. V is TRBV3-1 and J is TRBJ2-2, with D possibly TRBD1 on 6 matching bases. Trimming took 4 bases from V and 4 from J, leaving 13 bases between them. This CDR3 spans 15 amino acids. Per germline, CDR1 LGHDT and CDR2 YNNKEL (reference sequence). The CDR3 reads CASSPDPTGTGELFF. DNA of the CDR3: TGTGCCAGCAGCCCAGACCCGACAGGCACCGGGGAGCTGTTTTTT.

Written as DNA, the CDR3 is TGTGCCACCCCGAGCCGACTCAATCAGCCCCAGCATTTT. Residues: CATPSRLNQPQHF. The chain couples TRBV24-1 to TRBJ1-5; unclear D gene. Germline V gene lookup returns CDR1 KGHDR and CDR2 SFDVKD. The CDR3 length is 13 residues. V was trimmed by 9 bases and J by 3 bases, leaving 11 bases between them.

This clonotype was recorded many times. This chain joins TRBV12-3 or TRBV12-4 and TRBJ1-5, with D possibly being TRBD1 (6 bases). The V gene lost 3 bases and the J gene lost 6 bases, with 12 bases spanning the gap. There are 14 residues in the CDR3. The CDR3 here is CASSFSGAFQPQHF. The CDR3 DNA reads TGTGCCAGCAGTTTTTCAGGGGCGTTTCAGCCCCAGCATTTT.

Turning to this clonotype: One end of the junction is discordant with germline, which a read error may explain. CDR3 sequence reads: CASTQDLITGELFF. The CDR3 DNA reads as TGTGCCAGCACCCAAGATTTGATCACCGGGGAGCTGTTTTTT. This chain joins TRBV3-1 and TRBJ2-2; D gene ambiguous. Looked up from germline, CDR1 is LGHDT and CDR2 is YNNKEL (reference sequence). This CDR3 contains 14 residues.

Remarks on this clonotype: A clone one base away is much larger, so this may be a read error. This chain uses TRBV10-3 with TRBJ2-1; tentative D call: TRBD1 (6 bases). The CDR3 covers 16 residues. Germline CDR1 is ENHRY and CDR2 is SYGVKD. The CDR3 here is CDISAPPGQTYNEQFF. The CDR3 DNA sequence: TGTGACATCAGTGCCCCTCCGGGACAAACCTACAATGAGCAGTTCTTC.

V is TRBV7-6 and J is TRBJ2-3; D may be TRBD1 (5 bases). Trimming removed 4 bases at V and 6 bases at J, with 14 bases between. The CDR3 consists of 14 residues. Germline CDR1 is SGHVS and CDR2 is FNYEAQ. The CDR3 region has the DNA TGTGCCAGCAGCTCCGAGGACATTTACGATACGCAGTATTTT. Its translation: CASSSEDIYDTQYF.

The rearrangement uses TRBV6-1 and TRBJ2-7, with D perhaps matching TRBD2 (7 bases). CDR1 MNHNS and CDR2 SASEGT come from the germline V gene. The V end was cut by 5 bases, the J end by 6 bases, with 14 bases between. The CDR3 contains 13 residues. CDR3 sequence reads: CASSRAGEGEQYF. For the CDR3, the DNA is TGTGCCAGCAGTCGGGCAGGGGAGGGCGAGCAGTACTTC.

The rearrangement links TRBV23-1 to TRBJ2-7, with 8 bases fitting TRBD1. Being an ORF, TRBV23-1 has a function that is uncertain. This CDR3 contains 20 residues. V shed 0 bases, J shed 4 bases, and the junction held 20 bases outside the gene matches. The CDR3 region is CASSQSKSPLRDRGYYEQYF. As DNA, the CDR3 is TGCGCCAGCAGTCAATCGAAATCCCCACTTCGAGACAGGGGTTATTACGAGCAGTACTTC.

This clonotype showed up just a few times. This sequence joins TRBV3-1 and TRBJ2-7, with 10 positions matching TRBD2. This CDR3 region has 15 residues. CDR1 LGHDT and CDR2 YNNKEL come from the germline V gene (reference sequence). The trim removed 4 bases at V and 6 bases at J, leaving 9 bases unmatched. CDR3 protein: CASSPRLAGPSEQYF. CDR3 nucleotides: TGTGCCAGCAGCCCCCGACTAGCGGGCCCCTCCGAGCAGTACTTC.

This clonotype was counted ten times or more. This chain joins TRBV6-2 or TRBV6-3 and TRBJ2-7; D uncertain. V was cut by 0 bases and J by 0 bases, with 3 bases left in between. CDR1 is MNHEY, CDR2 SVGEGT, per germline. The CDR3 covers 13 residues. The CDR3 sequence: CASSYSTSYEQYF. CDR3 coding DNA: TGTGCCAGCAGTTACTCGACCTCCTACGAGCAGTACTTC.

This clonotype was picked up many times. The chain recombines TRBV28 with TRBJ1-1; 7 nucleotides match TRBD1. With 5 bases clipped from V and 4 bases from J, the junction kept 7 bases outside the gene matches. The CDR3 spans 14 residues. Germline loops: CDR1 MDHEN, CDR2 SYDVKM. CDR3 sequence: CASSLTGRSTEAFF. In DNA, the CDR3 is TGTGCCAGCAGTCTGACAGGGAGGAGCACTGAAGCTTTCTTT.

The chain carries TRBV20-1 and TRBJ2-7; TRBD1 agrees at 10 bases. The CDR3 runs 14 residues. V shed 3 bases, J shed 2 bases, and the junction held 4 bases outside the gene matches. Germline V lookup: CDR1 DFQATT, CDR2 SNEGSKA (reference sequence). In nucleotides, the CDR3 is TGCAGTGCTAGGGGACAGGGGAAAACCTACGAGCAGTACTTC. As protein: CSARGQGKTYEQYF.

CDR3 region: CASTTSGGPQETQYF. The CDR3 bases are TGTGCCAGCACCACTAGCGGGGGGCCCCAAGAGACCCAGTACTTC. The chain carries TRBV12-3 or TRBV12-4 and TRBJ2-5, with TRBD2 matching over 12 bases. The CDR3 contains 15 residues. The junction had 4 bases not matched to a gene; V was cut back by 7 bases and J by 1 base.

This clonotype was counted at least ten times. The CDR3 nucleotides read TGCGCCAGCAGCAGGGACAGGGCCAACAATGAGCAGTTCTTC. Translation gives CASSRDRANNEQFF. The rearrangement links TRBV5-1 to TRBJ2-1; 9 nucleotides agree with TRBD1. The length of the CDR3 is 14 residues. V trimming: 4 bases; J trimming: 5 bases; junction bases outside the gene matches: 4. Germline V gene data show CDR1 as SGHRS and CDR2 as YFSETQ.